Below, one T cell receptor beta chain is given with its context. Its antigen is not known. Constant-segment primers and 5'RACE yielded cDNA libraries for TCR alpha and TCR beta, each carrying sample barcodes and UMIs. TCRdb fed the 5' RACE reads into MiXCR, producing one record per CDR3 protein. The sample holds roughly 380,000 distinct CDR3 sequences; under 30% are singletons and the top ten take roughly 14%. Germline values: CDR1 MNHEY, CDR2 SVGAGI. This CDR3 spans 13 amino acids. V was trimmed by 6 bases and J by 3 bases, leaving 11 bases between them. This sample is drawn from a study of T-cell memory formation after mild COVID-19. In the study overall: TCR clusters showed largely donor specificity.

Points from the study as a whole: Later expanders leaned CD4+, whereas clones that contracted between day 15 and 85 were balanced CD4/CD8.

The receptor was derived from an adult woman who had mild COVID-19 (a few samples of this study predate the infection). Cell type and time point are not known. The chain couples TRBV6-5 to TRBJ2-5; D may be TRBD1 (6 bases). Sequences were obtained from PBMCs or a T cell subset sorted from them (not recorded which). CDR3 region: CASSGQLEETQYF. The DNA of the CDR3 is TGTGCCAGCAGCGGACAGCTTGAAGAGACCCAGTACTTC.